The next 9 T cell receptor beta chains were all read from a single sample in a study of blood T cell repertoires in COVID-19. Method: immunoSEQ multiplex PCR; TCRdb's copy keeps in-frame clones and lacks some. This sample has about 300,000 clones, with around nine tenths found just once. Sequenced material: peripheral blood. These TCRs come from a man aged 35-49 years with acute or convalescent COVID-19.

The chain combines TRBV18 with TRBJ1-6; D not resolved. The germline V gene encodes CDR1 KGHSH and CDR2 LQKENI. Trimming took off 0 bases at V and 4 bases at J, with 4 bases between the two ends. This CDR3 spans 14 amino acids. This chain's CDR3 is CASSPPQYNSPLHF. For the CDR3, the DNA is TGTGCCAGCTCACCACCTCAGTATAATTCACCCCTCCACTTT.

This chain connects TRBV5-1 to TRBJ1-1, with a weak D call TRBD1 (5 bases). In germline, CDR1 is SGHRS, CDR2 YFSETQ. V gave up 3 bases and J gave up 4 bases, with 13 bases separating them. The CDR3 has 14 amino acids. The CDR3 reads CASSSRVSGTEAFF. The DNA for the CDR3 is TGCGCCAGCAGCTCCAGGGTTAGTGGCACTGAAGCTTTCTTT.

The chain combines TRBV7-2 with TRBJ1-1; maybe TRBD1 (5 bases). The CDR3 loop spans 14 amino acids. Germline V gene lookup returns CDR1 SGHTA and CDR2 FQGNSA. V was clipped by 5 bases and J by 1 base, with 11 bases between them. The DNA for the CDR3 is TGTGCCAGCAGCATCTGGGGGGGGAACACTGAAGCTTTCTTT. Protein: CASSIWGGNTEAFF.

This rearrangement joins TRBV6-5 to TRBJ1-5; weak D call: TRBD1 (6 bases). This CDR3 comprises 15 residues. V shed 6 bases and J shed 4 bases, with 16 bases lying between them. Per the germline V gene, CDR1 is MNHEY and CDR2 is SVGAGI. The CDR3 DNA reads TGTGCCAGCAGCAACTATGGGACACCTAATCAGCCCCAGCATTTT. This gives the protein CASSNYGTPNQPQHF.

V gene TRBV3-1 (or the pseudogene TRBV3-2) combines with J gene TRBJ1-2, with TRBD1 matching 8 bases. J gave up 5 bases and V 0 bases, and 2 bases lay outside the gene matches. Germline lookup yields CDR1 LGHDT and CDR2 YNNKEL (reference sequence). This CDR3 spans 14 amino acids. The CDR3 spells CASSQDYRGYGYTF. CDR3 nucleotide sequence: TGTGCCAGCAGCCAAGATTACAGGGGGTATGGCTACACCTTC.

The genes are TRBV7-9 and TRBJ2-2; D remains unclear. The germline V gene has CDR1 SEHNR and CDR2 FQNEAQ (reference sequence). There are 12 residues in the CDR3. Between the trimmed V and J ends, which lost 2 bases and 10 bases, there was a span of 8 bases. The CDR3 DNA is TGTGCCAGCAGCTTACAACCAGAGGAGCTGTTTTTT. It translates to CASSLQPEELFF.

This clone was counted once. This chain joins TRBV5-1 and TRBJ1-1, with 7 bases matching TRBD1. CDR1 is SGHRS and CDR2 is YFSETQ in the germline V gene. V lost 2 bases to trimming and J lost 5 bases; unmatched junction nucleotides: 6. CDR3 length equals 14 residues. The CDR3 nucleotides are TGCGCCAGCAGCTTCCAGGGGGGAGAGACTGAAGCTTTCTTT. Amino acid sequence: CASSFQGGETEAFF.

The chain uses TRBV19 and TRBJ1-6; TRBD1 matches at 9 bases. This CDR3 spans 14 amino acids. The J segment lost 9 bases and the V segment lost 5 bases, leaving 5 bases of the junction unmatched. Germline loops: CDR1 LNHDA, CDR2 SQIVND (reference sequence). The CDR3 spells CASSPTGGGSPLHF. The CDR3 DNA is TGTGCCAGTAGTCCGACAGGGGGAGGTTCACCCCTCCACTTT.

The gene calls are TRBV10-3 and TRBJ1-6; 8 bases are shared with TRBD1. The CDR3 is 15 amino acids. CDR1 is ENHRY and CDR2 is SYGVKD in the germline V gene. The trim removed 4 bases at V and 7 bases at J, leaving 6 bases unmatched. CDR3 in amino acids: CAISVQGADNSPLHF. CDR3 nucleotides: TGTGCCATCAGTGTCCAGGGGGCGGACAATTCACCCCTCCACTTT.